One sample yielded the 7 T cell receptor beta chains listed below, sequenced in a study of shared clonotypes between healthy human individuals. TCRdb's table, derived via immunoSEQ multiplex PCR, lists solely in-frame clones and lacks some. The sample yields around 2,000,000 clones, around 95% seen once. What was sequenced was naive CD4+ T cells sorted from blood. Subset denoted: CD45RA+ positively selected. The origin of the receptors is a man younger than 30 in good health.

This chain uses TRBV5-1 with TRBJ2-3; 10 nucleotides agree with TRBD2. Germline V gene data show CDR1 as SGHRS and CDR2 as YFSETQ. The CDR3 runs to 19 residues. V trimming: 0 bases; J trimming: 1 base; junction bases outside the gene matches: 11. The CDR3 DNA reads TGCGCCAGCAGCTTGGCCATTAGCGGGGGGCCTAAACGCACAGATACGCAGTATTTT. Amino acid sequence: CASSLAISGGPKRTDTQYF.

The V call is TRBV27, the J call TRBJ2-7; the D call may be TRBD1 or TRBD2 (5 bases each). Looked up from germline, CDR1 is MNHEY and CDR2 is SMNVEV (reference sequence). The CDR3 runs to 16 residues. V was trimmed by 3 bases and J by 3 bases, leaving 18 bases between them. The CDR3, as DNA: TGTGCCAGCAGTTTGACGACCGGGACCGTATTCTACGAGCAGTACTTC. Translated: CASSLTTGTVFYEQYF.

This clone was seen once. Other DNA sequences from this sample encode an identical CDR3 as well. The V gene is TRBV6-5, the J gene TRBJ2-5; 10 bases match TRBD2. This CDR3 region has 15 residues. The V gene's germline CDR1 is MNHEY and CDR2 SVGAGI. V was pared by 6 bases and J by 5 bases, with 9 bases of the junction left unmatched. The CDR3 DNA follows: TGTGCCAGCAGGGCAAGCGGGGGGGCCTCCGAGACCCAGTACTTC. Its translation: CASRASGGASETQYF.

The CDR3 reads CASSFDGSGNTIYF. For the CDR3, the DNA is TGTGCCAGCAGCTTTGACGGATCGGGAAACACCATATATTTT. V usage is TRBV11-2 and J usage is TRBJ1-3; the D is unclear. V lost 3 bases and J lost 4, with 10 bases in between. Per the germline V gene, CDR1 is SGHAT and CDR2 is FQNNGV. This CDR3 has 14 residues.

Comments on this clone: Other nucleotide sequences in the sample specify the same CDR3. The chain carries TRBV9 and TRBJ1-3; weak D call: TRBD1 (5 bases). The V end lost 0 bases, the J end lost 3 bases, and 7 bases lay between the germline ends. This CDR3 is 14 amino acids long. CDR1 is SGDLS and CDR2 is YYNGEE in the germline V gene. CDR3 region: CASSVEGSGNTIYF. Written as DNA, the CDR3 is TGTGCCAGCAGCGTAGAGGGGAGTGGAAACACCATATATTTT.

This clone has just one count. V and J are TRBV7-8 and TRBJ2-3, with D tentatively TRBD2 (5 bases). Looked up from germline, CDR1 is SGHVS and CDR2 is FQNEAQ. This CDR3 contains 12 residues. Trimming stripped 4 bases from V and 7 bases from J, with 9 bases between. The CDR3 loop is CASSSGLNTQYF. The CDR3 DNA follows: TGTGCCAGCAGCTCCGGACTGAATACGCAGTATTTT.

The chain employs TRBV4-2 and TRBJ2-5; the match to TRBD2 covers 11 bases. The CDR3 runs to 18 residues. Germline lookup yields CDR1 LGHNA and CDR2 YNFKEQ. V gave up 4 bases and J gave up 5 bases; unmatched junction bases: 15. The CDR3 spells CASSREGSGGVRTETQYF. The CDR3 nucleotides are TGTGCCAGCAGCCGCGAGGGTAGCGGGGGGGTGCGAACGGAGACCCAGTACTTC.